These 10 T cell receptor beta chains were all obtained from the same sample, sequenced in a study of T cell responses to AZD1222 COVID-19 vaccine. The repertoire was sequenced with immunoSEQ multiplex PCR; TCRdb's copy has only in-frame clones and lacks some. The top ten hold under 20% of the sample, which has over 100,000 clones, approximately 90% seen once. Sequenced material: peripheral blood, taken on day 0 of AZD1222 vaccination. The receptors were gathered from an adult in good health.

Points on this clone: This same CDR3 is encoded by further DNA sequences in the sample. The V gene is TRBV29-1, the J gene TRBJ2-7, with D possibly being TRBD1 or TRBD2 (6 bases each). Germline V gives CDR1 SQVTM, CDR2 ANQGSEA. CDR3 length: 13 amino acids. V was clipped by 4 bases and J by 7 bases, with 17 bases between them. The CDR3 reads CSVGGLGGLEQYF. CDR3 nucleotides: TGCAGCGTTGGGGGCCTTGGGGGGCTTGAGCAGTACTTC.

The genes are TRBV19 and TRBJ1-4; 8 bases are shared with TRBD1. The CDR3 runs 15 residues. The junction had 7 bases not matched to a gene; V was cut back by 5 bases and J by 5 bases. The V gene's germline CDR1 is LNHDA and CDR2 SQIVND (reference sequence). Written as DNA, the CDR3 is TGTGCCAGTAGTCGGTTGGCAGGGGGCAATGAAAAACTGTTTTTT. Residues: CASSRLAGGNEKLFF.

The chain couples TRBV28 to TRBJ2-7; D is ambiguous. Germline V gives CDR1 MDHEN, CDR2 SYDVKM. The V and J ends lost 6 bases and 0 bases respectively, with 12 bases between them. The CDR3 runs to 14 residues. The DNA for the CDR3 is TGTGCCAGCAGCCCGACACTACACTCCTACGAGCAGTACTTC. Its translation: CASSPTLHSYEQYF.

J is TRBJ2-5 and V is TRBV6-2 or TRBV6-3; no definite D call. This CDR3 is 11 amino acids long. CDR1 is MNHEY, CDR2 SVGEGT, per germline. The V and J ends lost 2 bases and 5 bases respectively, with 3 bases between them. CDR3 DNA: TGTGCCAGCAGTTACAAGGAGACCCAGTACTTC. This gives the protein CASSYKETQYF.

The chain carries TRBV11-2 and TRBJ1-3; possibly TRBD1 for D (5 bases). V shed 1 base and J shed 0 bases, with 13 bases lying between them. The CDR3 runs to 17 residues. CDR1 is SGHAT and CDR2 is FQNNGV in the germline V gene. DNA of the CDR3: TGTGCCAGCAGCTTAGTTCCAGGGTTGTTCTCTGGAAACACCATATATTTT. This codes for CASSLVPGLFSGNTIYF.

The J gene is TRBJ2-4, the V gene TRBV7-3, with 8 positions matching TRBD1. The length of the CDR3 is 15 residues. Germline lookup yields CDR1 SGHTA and CDR2 FQGTGA. The junction had 14 bases not matched to a gene; V was cut back by 8 bases and J by 8 bases. The CDR3 DNA is TGTGCCAGCGGGGCTGGAGGGACAGGAGGACACATTCAGTACTTC. This encodes CASGAGGTGGHIQYF.

The genes are TRBV6-1 and TRBJ2-7; perhaps TRBD1 as D (6 bases). Germline V gene lookup returns CDR1 MNHNS and CDR2 SASEGT. There are 15 residues in the CDR3. The germline V and J ends were trimmed by 1 base and 0 bases, with 10 bases remaining between them. CDR3 sequence reads: CASSEGAGASYEQYV. The CDR3 DNA reads TGTGCCAGCAGTGAAGGGGCAGGGGCCTCCTACGAGCAGTACGTC.

The V gene is TRBV19, the J gene TRBJ1-2; D remains unclear. The CDR3 is 13 residues long. Germline V CDR1 and CDR2: LNHDA, SQIVND (reference sequence). The V end lost 3 bases, the J end lost 4 bases, and 9 bases lay between the germline ends. The CDR3 bases are TGTGCCAGTAGTATGAGAGGCAGCTATGGCTACACCTTC. Translating it yields CASSMRGSYGYTF.

The chain links TRBV19 to TRBJ2-2; no firm D call. This CDR3 comprises 14 residues. Trimming cost V 1 base and J 5 bases, with 8 bases left between them. Germline V gene data show CDR1 as LNHDA and CDR2 as SQIVND (reference sequence). CDR3 in amino acids: CASSIGTVTGELFF. The CDR3 nucleotides are TGTGCCAGTAGTATAGGGACGGTTACCGGGGAGCTGTTTTTT.

Of note for this clone: This CDR3 is also generated by other DNA sequences in the sample. CDR3 in DNA: TGTGCCAGCAGCGTTGGGGAGGGTCGCAATCAGCCCCAGCATTTT. Translating it yields CASSVGEGRNQPQHF. The rearrangement uses TRBV9 and TRBJ1-5; no definite D call. Looked up from germline, CDR1 is SGDLS and CDR2 is YYNGEE. This CDR3 comprises 15 residues. V dropped 2 bases and J dropped 2 bases, with 11 bases sitting between them. Using reference TRBV9 and TRBJ1-5 for the parts outside the CDR3, the full variable domain is DSGVTQTPKHLITATGQRVTLRCSPRSGDLSVYWYQQSLDQGLQFLIQYYNGEERAKGNILERFSAQQFPDLHSELNLSSLELGDSALYFCASSVGEGRNQPQHFGDGTRLSIL.